The clone carrying this TCR beta chain was seen only once. As yet, its antigen is unknown. These data belong to a study of blood T cells in healthy people across ages. The CDR3 spans 14 residues. Per germline, CDR1 MDHEN and CDR2 SYDVKM. Study results and limitations: Because donor CMV status was unknown, expanded clonotype changes were possibly confounded.

Sample-barcoded 5' priming and a J-beta primer mix drove a second PCR of roughly 6 to 12 cycles. A single record per CDR3 protein comes from TCRdb applying MiXCR to the 5' RACE reads. Of more than 600,000 distinct CDR3 sequences in the sample, roughly 25% were seen once. These records were also assigned to another study, of T cells of mothers and their children. That paper states: The study sampled three healthy Caucasian mothers and their six children. Thymic selection, a shaping force on TCR recombination output, acts similarly in related and unrelated pairs. None of the identified T cell clones proved to be persistent microchimeric clones.

V is TRBV28 and J is TRBJ2-5, with D possibly TRBD2 on 5 matching bases. Sequencing was performed on blood. This TCR derives from a boy between 10 and 17 years old in good health. The CDR3 region has the DNA TGTGTCATCGCCCGCTCGAGCGGACTAGAGACCCAGTACTTC. Translated, it gives CVIARSSGLETQYF.